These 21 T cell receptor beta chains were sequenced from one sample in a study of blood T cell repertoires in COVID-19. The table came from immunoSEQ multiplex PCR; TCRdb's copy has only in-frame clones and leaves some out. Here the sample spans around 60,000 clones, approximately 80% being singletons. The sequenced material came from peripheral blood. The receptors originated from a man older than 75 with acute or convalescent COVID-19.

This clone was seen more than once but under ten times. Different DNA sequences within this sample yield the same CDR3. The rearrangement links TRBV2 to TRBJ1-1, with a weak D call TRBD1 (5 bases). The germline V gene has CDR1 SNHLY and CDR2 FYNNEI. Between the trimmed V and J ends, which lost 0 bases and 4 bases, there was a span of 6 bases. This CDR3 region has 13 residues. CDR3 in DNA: TGTGCCAGCAGTGAAGCAAGGGGCACTGAAGCTTTCTTT. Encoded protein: CASSEARGTEAFF.

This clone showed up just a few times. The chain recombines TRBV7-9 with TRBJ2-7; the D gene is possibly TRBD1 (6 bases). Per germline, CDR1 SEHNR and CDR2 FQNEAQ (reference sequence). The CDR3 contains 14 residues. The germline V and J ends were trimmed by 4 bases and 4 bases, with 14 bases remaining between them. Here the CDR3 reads CASSSGHVSYEQYF. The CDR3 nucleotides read TGTGCCAGCAGCTCGGGACACGTTTCTTACGAGCAGTACTTC.

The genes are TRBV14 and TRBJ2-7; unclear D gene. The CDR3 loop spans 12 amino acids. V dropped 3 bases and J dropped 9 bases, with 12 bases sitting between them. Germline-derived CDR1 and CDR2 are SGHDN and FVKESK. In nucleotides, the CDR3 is TGTGCCAGCAGCCAGGAGACCCATCGGCAGTACTTC. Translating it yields CASSQETHRQYF.

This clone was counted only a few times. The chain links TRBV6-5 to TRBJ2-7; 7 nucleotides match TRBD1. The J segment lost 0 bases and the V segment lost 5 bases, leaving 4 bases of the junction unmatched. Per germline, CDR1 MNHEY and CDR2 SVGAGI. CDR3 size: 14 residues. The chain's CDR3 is CASSIQGPSYEQYF. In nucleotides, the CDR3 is TGTGCCAGCAGTATACAGGGGCCCTCCTACGAGCAGTACTTC.

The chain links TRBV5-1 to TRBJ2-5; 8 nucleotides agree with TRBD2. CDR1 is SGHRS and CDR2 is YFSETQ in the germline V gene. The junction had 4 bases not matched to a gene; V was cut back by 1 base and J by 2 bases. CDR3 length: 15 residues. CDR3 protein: CASSLKRGLQETQYF. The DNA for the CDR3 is TGCGCCAGCAGCTTGAAGCGGGGGTTACAAGAGACCCAGTACTTC.

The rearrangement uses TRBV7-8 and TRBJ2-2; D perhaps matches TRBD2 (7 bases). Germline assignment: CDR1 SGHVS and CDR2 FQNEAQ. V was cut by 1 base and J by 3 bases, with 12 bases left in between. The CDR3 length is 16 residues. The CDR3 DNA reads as TGTGCCAGCAGCTTAGTAGGGGGGGCCTACACCGGGGAGCTGTTTTTT. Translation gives CASSLVGGAYTGELFF. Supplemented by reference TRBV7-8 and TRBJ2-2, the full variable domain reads GAGVSQSPRYKVAKRGQDVALRCDPISGHVSLFWYQQALGQGPEFLTYFQNEAQLDKSGLPSDRFFAERPEGSVSTLKIQRTQQEDSAVYLCASSLVGGAYTGELFFGEGSRLTVL.

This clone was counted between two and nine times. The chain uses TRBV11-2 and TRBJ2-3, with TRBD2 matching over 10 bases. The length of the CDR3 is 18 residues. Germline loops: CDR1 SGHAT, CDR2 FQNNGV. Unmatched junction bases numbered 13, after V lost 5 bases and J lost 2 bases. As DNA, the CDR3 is TGTGCCAGCAGCCATAGGAGGGCTAGCGGGGGTACCACAGATACGCAGTATTTT. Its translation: CASSHRRASGGTTDTQYF.

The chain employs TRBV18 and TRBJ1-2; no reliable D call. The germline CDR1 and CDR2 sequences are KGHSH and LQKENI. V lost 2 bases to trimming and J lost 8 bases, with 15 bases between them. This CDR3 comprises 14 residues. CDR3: CASSPYEAEEGYTF. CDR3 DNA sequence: TGTGCCAGCTCACCATACGAGGCTGAGGAAGGCTACACCTTC.

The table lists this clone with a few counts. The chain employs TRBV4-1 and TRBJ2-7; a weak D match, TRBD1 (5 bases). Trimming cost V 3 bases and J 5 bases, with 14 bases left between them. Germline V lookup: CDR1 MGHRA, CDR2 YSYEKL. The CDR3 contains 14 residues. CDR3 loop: CASSQQGHPDEQYF. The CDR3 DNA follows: TGCGCCAGCAGCCAGCAAGGACACCCTGACGAGCAGTACTTC.

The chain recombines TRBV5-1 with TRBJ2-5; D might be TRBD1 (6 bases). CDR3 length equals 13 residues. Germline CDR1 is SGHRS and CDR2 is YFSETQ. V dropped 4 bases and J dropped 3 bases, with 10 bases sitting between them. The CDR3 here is CASSPQGKETQYF. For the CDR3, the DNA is TGCGCCAGCAGCCCGCAGGGGAAAGAGACCCAGTACTTC.

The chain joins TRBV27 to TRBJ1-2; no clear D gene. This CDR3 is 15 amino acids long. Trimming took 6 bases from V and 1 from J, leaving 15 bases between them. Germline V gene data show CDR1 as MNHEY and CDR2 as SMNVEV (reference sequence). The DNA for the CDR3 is TGTGCCAGCAGCCGCGGGTCTAACTTTAACTATGGCTACACCTTC. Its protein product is CASSRGSNFNYGYTF.

CDR3 sequence (DNA): TGTGCCAGCAGTCGGGGGGACACTGAAGCTTTCTTT. Translated: CASSRGDTEAFF. The genes are TRBV6-2 or TRBV6-3 and TRBJ1-1; possible D gene TRBD1, 5 bases. The length of the CDR3 is 12 residues. Germline lookup yields CDR1 MNHEY and CDR2 SVGEGT. Trimming shortened V by 5 bases and J by 3 bases, and 7 bases separated the two germline ends.

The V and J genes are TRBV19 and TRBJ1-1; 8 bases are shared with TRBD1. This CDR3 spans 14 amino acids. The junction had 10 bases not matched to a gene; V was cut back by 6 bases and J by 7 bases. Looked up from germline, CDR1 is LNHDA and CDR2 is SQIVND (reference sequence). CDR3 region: CASRRDRTRFEAFF. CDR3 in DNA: TGTGCCAGTAGGAGGGACAGGACTCGTTTTGAAGCTTTCTTT.

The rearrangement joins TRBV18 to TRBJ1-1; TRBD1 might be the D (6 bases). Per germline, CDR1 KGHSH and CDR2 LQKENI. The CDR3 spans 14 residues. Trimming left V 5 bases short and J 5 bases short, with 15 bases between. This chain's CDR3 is CASSSNRVWTEAFF. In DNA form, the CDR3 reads TGTGCCAGCTCATCAAACAGGGTGTGGACTGAAGCTTTCTTT.

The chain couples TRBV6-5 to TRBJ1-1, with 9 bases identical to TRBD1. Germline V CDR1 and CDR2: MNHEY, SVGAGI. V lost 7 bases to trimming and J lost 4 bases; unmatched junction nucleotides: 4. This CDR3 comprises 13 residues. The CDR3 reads CASKGTGITEAFF. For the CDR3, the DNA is TGTGCCAGCAAAGGGACAGGGATCACTGAAGCTTTCTTT.

The CDR3 region has the DNA TGTGCCAGCAGCTTGACAGGTTTAGTGCAGTACTTC. Its protein is CASSLTGLVQYF. This chain uses TRBV5-6 with TRBJ2-7; D perhaps matches TRBD1 (5 bases). The CDR3 has 12 amino acids. Trimming stripped 1 base from V and 9 bases from J, with 11 bases between. In germline, CDR1 is SGHDT, CDR2 YYEEEE.

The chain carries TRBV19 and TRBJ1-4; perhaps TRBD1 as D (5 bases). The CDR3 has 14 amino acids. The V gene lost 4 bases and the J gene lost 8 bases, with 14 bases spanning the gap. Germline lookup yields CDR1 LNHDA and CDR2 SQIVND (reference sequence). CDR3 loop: CASSKQGEDEKLFF. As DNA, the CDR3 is TGTGCCAGTAGTAAGCAGGGCGAAGACGAAAAACTGTTTTTT.

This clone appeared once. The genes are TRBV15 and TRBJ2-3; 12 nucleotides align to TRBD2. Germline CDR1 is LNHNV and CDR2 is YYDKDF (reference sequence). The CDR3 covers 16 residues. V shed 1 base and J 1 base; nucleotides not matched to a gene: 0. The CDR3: CATSRGTSGGTDTQYF. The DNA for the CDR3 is TGTGCCACCAGCAGAGGGACTAGCGGGGGCACAGATACGCAGTATTTT.

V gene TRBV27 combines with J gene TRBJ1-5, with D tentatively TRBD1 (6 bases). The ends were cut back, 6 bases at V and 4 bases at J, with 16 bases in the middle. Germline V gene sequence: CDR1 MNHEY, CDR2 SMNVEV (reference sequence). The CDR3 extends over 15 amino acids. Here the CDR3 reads CASSREQGVNQPQHF. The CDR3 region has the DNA TGTGCCAGCAGCAGGGAACAGGGAGTAAATCAGCCCCAGCATTTT.

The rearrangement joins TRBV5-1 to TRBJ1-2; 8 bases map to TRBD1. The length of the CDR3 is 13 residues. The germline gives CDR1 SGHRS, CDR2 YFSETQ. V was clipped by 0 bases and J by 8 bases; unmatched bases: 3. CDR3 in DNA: TGCGCCAGCAGCTTGGGTGACAGGGGAGGCTACACCTTC. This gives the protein CASSLGDRGGYTF.

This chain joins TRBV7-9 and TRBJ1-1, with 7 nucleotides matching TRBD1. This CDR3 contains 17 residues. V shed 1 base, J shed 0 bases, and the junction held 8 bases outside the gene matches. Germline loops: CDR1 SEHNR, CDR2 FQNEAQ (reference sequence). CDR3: CASSLVSQDRVNTEAFF. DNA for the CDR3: TGTGCCAGCAGCTTAGTTTCTCAAGACAGGGTGAACACTGAAGCTTTCTTT.